This TCR beta chain stems from a study of blood T cell repertoires in COVID-19. Enrollment of patients from Seattle took place during active infection, with longitudinal follow-up. Only one count was recorded for this clone. Profiled with immunoSEQ multiplex PCR; TCRdb holds only in-frame clones, not every one. The sample has some 31,000 clones; about 85% are singletons. The CDR3 covers 14 residues. The ends lost 2 bases at V and 3 bases at J; junction bases unmatched: 4. CDR1 SGHDT and CDR2 YYEEEE come from the germline V gene. V usage is TRBV5-6 and J usage is TRBJ2-7; the match to TRBD2 covers 8 bases. The receptor was derived from a man aged 65 to 79 with COVID-19, enrolled during active disease. Sequenced input: peripheral blood. Written as DNA, the CDR3 is TGTGCCAGCAGCTTCACGGGAGGGGTCTACGAGCAGTACTTC. This codes for CASSFTGGVYEQYF.